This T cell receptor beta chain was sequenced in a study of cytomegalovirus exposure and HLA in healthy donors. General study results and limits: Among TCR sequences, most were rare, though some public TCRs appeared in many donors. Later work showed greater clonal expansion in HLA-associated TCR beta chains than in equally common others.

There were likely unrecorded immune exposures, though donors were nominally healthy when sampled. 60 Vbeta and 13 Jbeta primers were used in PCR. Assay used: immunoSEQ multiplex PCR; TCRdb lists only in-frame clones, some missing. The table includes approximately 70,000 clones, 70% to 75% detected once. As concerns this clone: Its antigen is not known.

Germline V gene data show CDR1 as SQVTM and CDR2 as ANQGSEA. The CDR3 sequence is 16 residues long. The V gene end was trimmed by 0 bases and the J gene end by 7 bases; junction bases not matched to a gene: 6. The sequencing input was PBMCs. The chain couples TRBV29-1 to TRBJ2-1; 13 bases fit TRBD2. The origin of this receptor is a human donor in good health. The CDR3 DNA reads TGCAGCGTTGAAGATCTTGGACTAGCGGGAGTTAATGAGCAGTTCTTC. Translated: CSVEDLGLAGVNEQFF.